The next 12 T cell receptor beta chains were all read from a single sample in a study of blood T cell repertoires in COVID-19. Measured with immunoSEQ multiplex PCR; TCRdb has only the in-frame clones, and not every one. The data hold about 200,000 clones, with roughly 86% observed a single time. Sequenced sample: peripheral blood. These receptors were taken from a man aged 18-30 years with active or convalescent COVID-19.

This sequence joins TRBV6-6 and TRBJ2-3, with 11 bases identical to TRBD1. In germline, CDR1 is MNHNY, CDR2 SVGAGI (reference sequence). The CDR3 spans 16 residues. V lost 0 bases, J lost 3 bases, and 2 bases stayed unmatched. The CDR3 nucleotides read TGTGCCAGCAGTTACTCCGGGACAGGGGGGACAGATACGCAGTATTTT. Its protein is CASSYSGTGGTDTQYF.

This clone was counted a single time. The chain uses TRBV7-9 and TRBJ2-7; TRBD2 agrees at 8 bases. With 5 bases clipped from V and 4 bases from J, the junction kept 19 bases outside the gene matches. CDR1 and CDR2 from the germline V gene are SEHNR and FQNEAQ (reference sequence). The CDR3 is 18 amino acids. CDR3: CASSPPRGAGAFYYEQYF. For the CDR3, the DNA is TGTGCCAGCAGCCCCCCGAGGGGAGCGGGAGCCTTCTATTACGAGCAGTACTTC.

About this clone: Within the sample, other DNA sequences also encode this same CDR3. J is TRBJ2-1 and V is TRBV5-1, with D unclear. This CDR3 is 15 amino acids long. CDR1 is SGHRS and CDR2 is YFSETQ in the germline V gene. Between the trimmed V and J ends, which lost 0 bases and 0 bases, there was a span of 7 bases. The CDR3 DNA reads as TGCGCCAGCAGCTTGGACCCTAGCTCCTACAATGAGCAGTTCTTC. This sequence encodes CASSLDPSSYNEQFF.

The V gene is TRBV7-2, the J gene TRBJ2-2; maybe TRBD2 (5 bases). Germline values: CDR1 SGHTA, CDR2 FQGNSA. The CDR3 consists of 17 residues. V was trimmed by 0 bases and J by 4 bases, leaving 15 bases between them. The CDR3, as DNA: TGTGCCAGCAGCTTAGCCAAAACCGGGGTGGGCACCGGGGAGCTGTTTTTT. This gives the protein CASSLAKTGVGTGELFF.

The chain employs TRBV5-4 and TRBJ2-7, with D tentatively TRBD2 (5 bases). Germline assignment: CDR1 SGHNT and CDR2 YYREEE (reference sequence). V gave up 4 bases and J gave up 6 bases, with 17 bases separating them. This CDR3 contains 14 residues. For the CDR3, the DNA is TGTGCCAGCAGCCAGTTAACTGGGAGTTCCGAGCAGTACTTC. Amino acid sequence: CASSQLTGSSEQYF.

The gene calls are TRBV5-4 and TRBJ2-4; the D gene is possibly TRBD1 (6 bases). CDR1 is SGHNT, CDR2 YYREEE, per germline (reference sequence). V lost 3 bases, J lost 3 bases, and 13 bases lay in between. The CDR3 consists of 15 residues. CDR3 region: CASSSRGLDKNIQYF. The CDR3 coding sequence is TGTGCCAGCAGCTCCAGGGGTTTGGACAAAAACATTCAGTACTTC.

This chain links TRBV9 with TRBJ1-1; TRBD1 matches 9 bases. This CDR3 spans 15 amino acids. The V segment lost 0 bases and the J segment 6 bases; nucleotides outside the gene matches: 6. The germline V gene encodes CDR1 SGDLS and CDR2 YYNGEE. In DNA form, the CDR3 reads TGTGCCAGCAGCGTAGGGGGGACAGGGTGGGCTGAAGCTTTCTTT. This translates into CASSVGGTGWAEAFF.

V is TRBV5-5 and J is TRBJ2-3; D possibly corresponds to TRBD2 (5 bases). Trimming shortened V by 1 base and J by 4 bases, and 13 bases separated the two germline ends. Germline loops: CDR1 SGHKS, CDR2 YYEKEE (reference sequence). The CDR3 extends over 15 amino acids. For the CDR3, the DNA is TGTGCCAGCAGCTTGTTTCGGGGTTCAGCAGATACGCAGTATTTT. Protein: CASSLFRGSADTQYF.

This chain connects TRBV7-2 to TRBJ1-1; 8 positions match TRBD1. The CDR3 has 15 residues. Germline V lookup: CDR1 SGHTA, CDR2 FQGNSA. Germline trimming cut 5 bases from V and 5 bases from J; bases unmatched to any gene: 10. The CDR3 bases are TGTGCCAGCAGCCCTGACAGGGGCCATCCTACTGAAGCTTTCTTT. Translation gives CASSPDRGHPTEAFF.

In DNA, the CDR3 is TGTGCCAGTAGCCTCGGAAGGGGGAGCACTGAAGCTTTCTTT. This gives the protein CASSLGRGSTEAFF. The chain combines TRBV19 with TRBJ1-1; tentative D call: TRBD1 (6 bases). With 6 bases removed from V and 4 bases from J, the gap between germline ends came to 15 bases. CDR3 length: 14 amino acids. The V gene's germline CDR1 is LNHDA and CDR2 SQIVND (reference sequence).

The chain is built from TRBV15 and TRBJ2-3; 15 bases map to TRBD2. Germline V lookup: CDR1 LNHNV, CDR2 YYDKDF (reference sequence). The trim removed 1 base at V and 6 bases at J, leaving 17 bases unmatched. The CDR3 is 21 residues long. In DNA, the CDR3 is TGTGCCACCAGCAGAGGGTTCGCGTCTTGGACTAGCGGGAGGGCCACGGATACGCAGTATTTT. Protein product: CATSRGFASWTSGRATDTQYF.

The chain combines TRBV5-6 with TRBJ2-7, with D perhaps TRBD2 (6 bases). Germline V gene lookup returns CDR1 SGHDT and CDR2 YYEEEE. This CDR3 is built from 15 residues. Deletions cut 4 bases from V and 3 bases from J, with 17 bases between. The CDR3 protein is CASSVPGAGFYEQYF. For the CDR3, the DNA is TGTGCCAGCAGCGTACCGGGAGCCGGATTCTACGAGCAGTACTTC.